This T cell receptor beta chain is from a study of cytomegalovirus exposure and HLA in healthy donors. Study-level points and caveats: Reported results showed that the classifier diagnosed cytomegalovirus status with high specificity and sensitivity. Cytomegalovirus-associated status was assigned to fewer than 200 TCR beta chains.

CDR1 is PRHDT and CDR2 is FYEKMQ in the germline V gene (reference sequence). The CDR3 length is 13 residues. V trimming: 6 bases; J trimming: 6 bases; junction bases outside the gene matches: 3. Method: immunoSEQ multiplex PCR; TCRdb's copy keeps in-frame clones and lacks some. The table lists around 300,000 clones, 70% to 90% of them singletons. The sample holds a few counts of this clone. Its antigen remains unidentified. This clonotype was obtained from a woman under 30 in good health and CMV-seronegative. The sequenced material came from PBMCs. The rearrangement joins TRBV13 to TRBJ2-7; 12 bases line up with TRBD1. DNA of the CDR3: TGTGCCAGCAGGCGGGACAGGGGGCTCGAGCAGTACTTC. Amino acids: CASRRDRGLEQYF.